The 21 T cell receptor beta chains reported below all come from one sample, sequenced in a study of T cell changes during pregnancy in multiple sclerosis. Data came from immunoSEQ multiplex PCR; TCRdb stores just in-frame clones and leaves some out. The repertoire holds 50,000 or so clones, 92% seen once, with around 0.73% in the top ten. Sequencing was performed on CD4+ T cells from peripheral blood mononuclear cells, taken in the third trimester of pregnancy. Receptors originate from a female donor with multiple sclerosis, enrolled in a pregnancy study.

This chain links TRBV6-4 with TRBJ2-1; D is possibly TRBD1 (6 bases). The germline CDR1 and CDR2 sequences are MRHNA and SNTAGT. The CDR3 has 19 residues. V lost 0 bases, J lost 5 bases, and 23 bases lay in between. This CDR3 is CASSDSPAWGLLGDNEQFF. DNA of the CDR3: TGTGCCAGCAGTGACTCTCCAGCCTGGGGGCTGCTGGGGGACAATGAGCAGTTCTTC.

The chain recombines TRBV5-4 with TRBJ1-5; D gene uncertain. CDR1 and CDR2 from the germline V gene are SGHNT and YYREEE (reference sequence). Trimming left V 4 bases short and J 4 bases short, with 12 bases between. CDR3 length: 14 residues. This CDR3 is CASSQGGANQPQHF. The CDR3, as DNA: TGTGCCAGCAGCCAAGGAGGTGCTAATCAGCCCCAGCATTTT. Filled out from reference TRBV5-4 and TRBJ1-5, the complete variable domain reads ETGVTQSPTHLIKTRGQQVTLRCSSQSGHNTVSWYQQALGQGPQFIFQYYREEENGRGNFPPRFSGLQFPNYSSELNVNALELDDSALYLCASSQGGANQPQHFGDGTRLSIL.

The V and J genes are TRBV7-2 and TRBJ2-7; 12 bases line up with TRBD1. The CDR3 covers 14 residues. V was clipped by 6 bases and J by 4 bases; unmatched bases: 4. The germline V gene encodes CDR1 SGHTA and CDR2 FQGNSA. The chain's CDR3 is CASRGQGAGYEQYF. The CDR3 region has the DNA TGTGCCAGCAGGGGACAGGGGGCAGGGTACGAGCAGTACTTC.

The chain uses TRBV7-3 and TRBJ2-1; 7 bases are shared with TRBD2. Trimming removed 5 bases from V and 9 bases from J; junction bases left unmatched: 10. The CDR3 totals 14 residues. Germline lookup yields CDR1 SGHTA and CDR2 FQGTGA. CDR3 DNA sequence: TGTGCCAGCAGCCCGGGACCGCCGGGGGGTGAGCAGTTCTTC. As protein: CASSPGPPGGEQFF.

The gene calls are TRBV6-1 and TRBJ1-1; D not resolved. Trimming cost V 6 bases and J 1 base, with 9 bases left between them. Germline CDR1 reads MNHNS; CDR2 reads SASEGT. There are 13 residues in the CDR3. CDR3 DNA sequence: TGTGCCAGCAGCTACTACGGGAACACTGAAGCTTTCTTT. This encodes CASSYYGNTEAFF.

This clone came up once. CDR3 protein: CATSRGGPYGYTF. CDR3 bases: TGTGCCACCAGCAGAGGGGGGCCCTATGGCTACACCTTC. The chain recombines TRBV15 with TRBJ1-2; tentative D call: TRBD1 (6 bases). The CDR3 contains 13 residues. Germline lookup yields CDR1 LNHNV and CDR2 YYDKDF (reference sequence). V lost 1 base and J lost 4, with 7 bases in between.

The chain carries TRBV7-2 and TRBJ2-5, with 7 positions matching TRBD1. Germline V lookup: CDR1 SGHTA, CDR2 FQGNSA. This CDR3 is built from 16 residues. V lost 5 bases and J lost 5; bases outside the gene matches: 14. The CDR3 sequence: CASSDTDRLVWETQYF. As DNA, the CDR3 is TGTGCCAGCAGCGACACGGACAGGCTTGTATGGGAGACCCAGTACTTC.

This chain connects TRBV7-2 to TRBJ1-4; D call uncertain. V was pared by 11 bases and J by 4 bases, with 14 bases between. Germline V gene data show CDR1 as SGHTA and CDR2 as FQGNSA. The CDR3 contains 13 residues. Here the CDR3 reads CASSAGGNEKLFF. CDR3 bases: TGTGCCTCTTCTGCGGGCGGTAATGAAAAACTGTTTTTT. Full variable domain (remainder filled in from reference TRBV7-2 and TRBJ1-4): GAGVSQSPSNKVTEKGKDVELRCDPISGHTALYWYRQSLGQGLEFLIYFQGNSAPDKSGLPSDRFSAERTGGSVSTLTIQRTQQEDSAVYLCASSAGGNEKLFFGSGTQLSVL.

CDR3 nucleotides: TGTGCCAGCTCACCCTTTTGGGGAGGGGCTAACACTGAAGCTTTCTTT. It translates to CASSPFWGGANTEAFF. V usage is TRBV18 and J usage is TRBJ1-1; possibly TRBD1 for D (5 bases). Trimming removed 3 bases at V and 2 bases at J, with 16 bases between. This CDR3 spans 16 amino acids. CDR1 and CDR2 (germline): KGHSH, LQKENI.

The rearrangement links TRBV7-9 to TRBJ2-1; D unclear. V was pared by 0 bases and J by 8 bases, with 14 bases between. The CDR3 length is 15 residues. Germline V gene sequence: CDR1 SEHNR, CDR2 FQNEAQ (reference sequence). The CDR3 sequence: CASSLALLRGYEQFF. CDR3 bases: TGTGCCAGCAGCTTAGCACTTTTACGCGGATATGAGCAGTTCTTC.

The chain recombines TRBV14 with TRBJ2-3; 8 bases are shared with TRBD2. The V gene end was trimmed by 4 bases and the J gene end by 5 bases; junction bases not matched to a gene: 14. CDR3 length: 17 residues. Germline loops: CDR1 SGHDN, CDR2 FVKESK. The CDR3 DNA is TGTGCCAGCAGCCGAAGACGGAGCGGGGGACCGGAAGATACGCAGTATTTT. This sequence encodes CASSRRRSGGPEDTQYF. The full variable domain, its missing parts supplied by reference TRBV14 and TRBJ2-3, is EAGVTQFPSHSVIEKGQTVTLRCDPISGHDNLYWYRRVMGKEIKFLLHFVKESKQDESGMPNNRFLAERTGGTYSTLKVQPAELEDSGVYFCASSRRRSGGPEDTQYFGPGTRLTVL.

This clone was found once. The chain links TRBV7-2 to TRBJ1-3; D is perhaps TRBD1 (5 bases). This CDR3 has 16 residues. The V end was cut by 2 bases, the J end by 0 bases, with 11 bases between. Germline CDR1 SGHTA, CDR2 FQGNSA. CDR3 protein: CASSLLGGSSGNTIYF. The CDR3, as DNA: TGTGCCAGCAGCTTATTGGGGGGGAGCTCTGGAAACACCATATATTTT.

This rearrangement joins TRBV5-1 to TRBJ1-1; 8 bases are a match to TRBD1. From germline, CDR1 is SGHRS and CDR2 YFSETQ. This CDR3 has 15 amino acids. The junction had 8 bases not matched to a gene; V was cut back by 0 bases and J by 7 bases. DNA for the CDR3: TGCGCCAGCAGCTTGGCCGGACAGGGCGTCCTTGAAGCTTTCTTT. Its protein is CASSLAGQGVLEAFF. Together with reference TRBV5-1 and TRBJ1-1, the CDR3 gives the full variable domain: KAGVTQTPRYLIKTRGQQVTLSCSPISGHRSVSWYQQTPGQGLQFLFEYFSETQRNKGNFPGRFSGRQFSNSRSEMNVSTLELGDSALYLCASSLAGQGVLEAFFGQGTRLTVV.

This rearrangement joins TRBV7-2 to TRBJ2-5; a weak D match, TRBD1 (6 bases). Germline V gene data show CDR1 as SGHTA and CDR2 as FQGNSA. Trimming left V 3 bases short and J 6 bases short, with 11 bases between. The CDR3 length is 13 residues. For the CDR3, the DNA is TGTGCCAGCAGCTTGGATAGGGGGAAGACCCAGTACTTC. Translation gives CASSLDRGKTQYF. Full variable domain (missing parts from reference TRBV7-2 and TRBJ2-5): GAGVSQSPSNKVTEKGKDVELRCDPISGHTALYWYRQSLGQGLEFLIYFQGNSAPDKSGLPSDRFSAERTGGSVSTLTIQRTQQEDSAVYLCASSLDRGKTQYFGPGTRLLVL.

For the CDR3, the DNA is TGTGCCAGCAGTCCCGGGACAGGGGTGTCCTATGGCTACACCTTC. Its protein product is CASSPGTGVSYGYTF. The chain is built from TRBV6-5 and TRBJ1-2; 10 bases match TRBD1. CDR3 length equals 15 residues. J lost 4 bases, V lost 5 bases, and 7 bases had no gene match. Germline-derived CDR1 and CDR2 are MNHEY and SVGAGI.

This rearrangement joins TRBV7-2 to TRBJ2-7, with D tentatively TRBD2 (6 bases). The CDR3 is 11 residues long. Germline V gene sequence: CDR1 SGHTA, CDR2 FQGNSA. The V end was cut by 3 bases, the J end by 9 bases, with 9 bases between. The CDR3 spells CASSFGGMQYF. The CDR3 DNA reads as TGTGCCAGCAGCTTCGGCGGGATGCAGTACTTC. Looking up the rest from reference TRBV7-2 and TRBJ2-7 gives the full variable domain: GAGVSQSPSNKVTEKGKDVELRCDPISGHTALYWYRQSLGQGLEFLIYFQGNSAPDKSGLPSDRFSAERTGGSVSTLTIQRTQQEDSAVYLCASSFGGMQYFGPGTRLTVT.

This chain joins TRBV19 and TRBJ1-2, with no clear D. From germline, CDR1 is LNHDA and CDR2 SQIVND (reference sequence). CDR3 length equals 13 residues. Deletions cut 1 base from V and 4 bases from J, with 7 bases between. CDR3 DNA: TGTGCCAGTAGTATAGTAGGAGGCTATGGCTACACCTTC. Translating gives CASSIVGGYGYTF.

The V call is TRBV7-3, the J call TRBJ1-1, with no clear D. The CDR3 is made up of 13 amino acids. The V gene lost 4 bases and the J gene lost 1 base, with 7 bases spanning the gap. CDR1 and CDR2 (germline): SGHTA, FQGTGA. In DNA, the CDR3 is TGTGCCAGCAGCTCGGCGGGGAACACTGAAGCTTTCTTT. Its protein is CASSSAGNTEAFF.

Worth noting for this clone: A junction boundary mismatches the germline segment, possibly from a read error. The chain uses TRBV7-7 and TRBJ2-7, with no clear D. CDR1 SSHAT and CDR2 FNYEAQ come from the germline V gene (reference sequence). The CDR3 is 14 amino acids. CDR3 protein: CASSLLTTSGEQYF. DNA of the CDR3: TGTGCTAGCAGCCTACTAACAACCTCGGGCGAGCAGTACTTC.

This chain connects TRBV5-6 to TRBJ1-1; 7 nucleotides agree with TRBD1. The germline CDR1 and CDR2 sequences are SGHDT and YYEEEE. V trimming: 7 bases; J trimming: 7 bases; junction bases outside the gene matches: 13. The CDR3 totals 14 residues. The CDR3, as DNA: TGTGCCAGCCTAATCCTACTCCGGGACAGTGAAGCTTTCTTT. It yields the protein CASLILLRDSEAFF.

A note on this clone: Other DNA variants within this sample encode the same CDR3. J is TRBJ2-5 and V is TRBV6-5, with TRBD1 identical over 7 bases. The junction had 2 bases not matched to a gene; V was cut back by 0 bases and J by 4 bases. The germline gives CDR1 MNHEY, CDR2 SVGAGI. This CDR3 is built from 14 residues. For the CDR3, the DNA is TGTGCCAGCAGTTACTCGCCAGGGGGAGAGACCCAGTACTTC. As protein: CASSYSPGGETQYF.